Each of the 13 T cell receptor beta chains below was sequenced from the same sample in a study of shared clonotypes between healthy human individuals. TCRdb's copy holds only in-frame clones and misses some; the assay was immunoSEQ multiplex PCR. The sample has over a million clones; under 99% are singletons. Input material: naive CD4+ T cells sorted from blood. The subset here: CD45RA+ positively selected. These receptors came from a young man in good health.

This chain links TRBV28 with TRBJ2-7, with 7 bases identical to TRBD2. The V segment lost 5 bases and the J segment 5 bases; nucleotides outside the gene matches: 12. The CDR3 has 15 residues. Germline CDR1 MDHEN, CDR2 SYDVKM. The DNA for the CDR3 is TGTGCCAGCAGTCCCCTGGCGGGAGTAGGAGACGAGCAGTACTTC. It yields the protein CASSPLAGVGDEQYF. Looking up the rest from reference TRBV28 and TRBJ2-7 gives the full variable domain: DVKVTQSSRYLVKRTGEKVFLECVQDMDHENMFWYRQDPGLGLRLIYFSYDVKMKEKGDIPEGYSVSREKKERFSLILESASTNQTSMYLCASSPLAGVGDEQYFGPGTRLTVT.

The chain is built from TRBV6-5 and TRBJ1-4; D gene ambiguous. This CDR3 is built from 15 residues. V shed 5 bases and J shed 1 base, with 11 bases lying between them. The germline V gene has CDR1 MNHEY and CDR2 SVGAGI. CDR3 residues: CASSTGLLTNEKLFF. In DNA, the CDR3 is TGTGCCAGCAGTACGGGATTACTAACTAATGAAAAACTGTTTTTT.

V is TRBV11-3 and J is TRBJ2-3; the D gene is possibly TRBD2 (6 bases). V was clipped by 5 bases and J by 4 bases, with 22 bases between them. CDR1 is SGHNT, CDR2 YENEEA, per germline. This CDR3 spans 17 amino acids. Here the CDR3 reads CASSPKRGAGAADTQYF. The CDR3, as DNA: TGTGCCAGCAGCCCAAAGCGCGGGGCAGGAGCAGCAGATACGCAGTATTTT.

The V gene is TRBV5-1, the J gene TRBJ2-7, with TRBD2 identical over 10 bases. V was clipped by 2 bases and J by 2 bases; unmatched bases: 7. From germline, CDR1 is SGHRS and CDR2 YFSETQ. The CDR3 is 16 amino acids. The CDR3 region is CASSLLGLAAPYEQYF. The CDR3 region has the DNA TGCGCCAGCAGCTTACTCGGACTAGCGGCACCCTACGAGCAGTACTTC.

The CDR3 region has the DNA TGCGCCAGCAGCTTGTACAGGGAGGAGGATACGCAGTATTTT. Translated: CASSLYREEDTQYF. This chain joins TRBV5-1 and TRBJ2-3; tentatively, D is TRBD1 or TRBD2 (6 bases each). V lost 1 base, J lost 6 bases, and 12 bases lay in between. The CDR3 has 14 amino acids. Germline CDR1 reads SGHRS; CDR2 reads YFSETQ.

J is TRBJ1-1 and V is TRBV7-8; D ambiguous. The CDR3 has 11 amino acids. Trimming cost V 3 bases and J 4 bases, with 3 bases left between them. Germline V CDR1 and CDR2: SGHVS, FQNEAQ. In DNA form, the CDR3 reads TGTGCCAGCAGCTTCGTCACTGAAGCTTTCTTT. Protein: CASSFVTEAFF.

This clone was recorded once. The chain combines TRBV28 with TRBJ2-3; 8 positions match TRBD2. Trimming removed 6 bases from V and 4 bases from J; junction bases left unmatched: 12. This CDR3 has 16 residues. The germline CDR1 and CDR2 sequences are MDHEN and SYDVKM. CDR3 nucleotide sequence: TGTGCCAGCAGCAACCCGGGACTAGAGGATCCAGATACGCAGTATTTT. This translates into CASSNPGLEDPDTQYF. The full variable domain, rest sourced from reference TRBV28 and TRBJ2-3, is DVKVTQSSRYLVKRTGEKVFLECVQDMDHENMFWYRQDPGLGLRLIYFSYDVKMKEKGDIPEGYSVSREKKERFSLILESASTNQTSMYLCASSNPGLEDPDTQYFGPGTRLTVL.

The rearrangement uses TRBV5-1 and TRBJ1-5; D gene unclear. Germline values: CDR1 SGHRS, CDR2 YFSETQ. Trimming shortened V by 0 bases and J by 7 bases, and 11 bases separated the two germline ends. This CDR3 is 14 amino acids long. The CDR3 bases are TGCGCCAGCAGCTTGGATGGGGTAGGGCAGCCCCAGCATTTT. It translates to CASSLDGVGQPQHF.

The chain has TRBV7-2 and TRBJ1-5, with D unresolved. The CDR3 runs to 14 residues. CDR1 and CDR2 (germline): SGHTA, FQGNSA. Trimming took 5 bases from V and 1 from J, leaving 9 bases between them. CDR3 amino acids: CASSLQVSNQPQHF. The CDR3 DNA reads TGTGCCAGCAGCCTCCAGGTGAGCAATCAGCCCCAGCATTTT.

The V and J genes are TRBV12-1 and TRBJ2-1; the DNA was not compared with TRBD2, the D call given in the table. TRBV12-1 is flagged as a pseudogene. This CDR3 region has 15 residues. CDR3 sequence: CASSPLPSGGDEQFF. The CDR3 DNA sequence: TGTGCCAGCAGCCCACTTCCCTCGGGGGGGGATGAGCAGTTCTTC.

This sequence joins TRBV30 and TRBJ2-7; D is undetermined. The V and J ends lost 0 bases and 2 bases respectively, with 23 bases between them. The CDR3 is 18 residues long. Per the germline V gene, CDR1 is GTSNPN and CDR2 is SVGIG (reference sequence). Written as DNA, the CDR3 is TGTGCCTGGAGTGTACTGAGGTCCCAAGTCGCCGTGACCTACGAGCAGTACTTC. Amino acids: CAWSVLRSQVAVTYEQYF.

The rearrangement uses TRBV6-5 and TRBJ2-7; the match to TRBD1 covers 10 bases. The CDR3 runs to 15 residues. Unmatched junction bases numbered 5, after V lost 0 bases and J lost 6 bases. Germline V gene data show CDR1 as MNHEY and CDR2 as SVGAGI. CDR3 sequence: CASSYSETGGGEQYF. CDR3 sequence (DNA): TGTGCCAGCAGTTACTCGGAGACAGGGGGCGGCGAGCAGTACTTC.

The rearrangement joins TRBV11-2 to TRBJ2-3; D call uncertain. The CDR3 runs 13 residues. Trimming took 5 bases from V and 5 from J, leaving 11 bases between them. The germline V gene encodes CDR1 SGHAT and CDR2 FQNNGV. CDR3 residues: CASSPRPRDTQYF. The CDR3 bases are TGTGCCAGCAGCCCTCGACCCCGAGATACGCAGTATTTT. Full variable domain (remainder filled in from reference TRBV11-2 and TRBJ2-3): EAGVAQSPRYKIIEKRQSVAFWCNPISGHATLYWYQQILGQGPKLLIQFQNNGVVDDSQLPKDRFSAERLKGVDSTLKIQPAKLEDSAVYLCASSPRPRDTQYFGPGTRLTVL.